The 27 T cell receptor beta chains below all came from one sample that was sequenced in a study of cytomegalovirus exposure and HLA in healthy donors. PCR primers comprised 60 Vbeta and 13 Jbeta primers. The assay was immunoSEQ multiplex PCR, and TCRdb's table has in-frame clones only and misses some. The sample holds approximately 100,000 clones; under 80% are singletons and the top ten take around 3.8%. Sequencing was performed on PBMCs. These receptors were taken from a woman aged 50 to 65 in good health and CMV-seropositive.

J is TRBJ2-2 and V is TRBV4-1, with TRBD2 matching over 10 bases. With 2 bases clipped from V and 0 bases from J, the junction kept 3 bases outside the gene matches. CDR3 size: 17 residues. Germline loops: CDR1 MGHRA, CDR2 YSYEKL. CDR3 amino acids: CASSQSSGGANTGELFF. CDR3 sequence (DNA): TGCGCCAGCAGCCAATCGAGCGGGGGGGCGAACACCGGGGAGCTGTTTTTT.

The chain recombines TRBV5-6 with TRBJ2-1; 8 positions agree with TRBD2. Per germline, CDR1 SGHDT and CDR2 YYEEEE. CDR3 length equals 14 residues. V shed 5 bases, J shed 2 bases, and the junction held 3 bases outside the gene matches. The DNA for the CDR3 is TGTGCCAGCAGAGATAGCGGGACCTACAATGAGCAGTTCTTC. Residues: CASRDSGTYNEQFF.

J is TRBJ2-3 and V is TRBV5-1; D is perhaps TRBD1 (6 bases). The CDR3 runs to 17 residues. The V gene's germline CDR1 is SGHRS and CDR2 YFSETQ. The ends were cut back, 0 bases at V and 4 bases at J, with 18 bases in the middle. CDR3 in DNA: TGCGCCAGCAGCTTGGCATTTAACAGGGTTGCCGCAGATACGCAGTATTTT. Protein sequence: CASSLAFNRVAADTQYF.

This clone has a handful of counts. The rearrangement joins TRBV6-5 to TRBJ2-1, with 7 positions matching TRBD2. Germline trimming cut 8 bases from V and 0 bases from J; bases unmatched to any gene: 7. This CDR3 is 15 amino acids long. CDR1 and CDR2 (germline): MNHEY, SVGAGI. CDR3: CASSRETSSYNEQFF. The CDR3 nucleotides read TGTGCCAGCTCGCGGGAGACTAGCTCCTACAATGAGCAGTTCTTC.

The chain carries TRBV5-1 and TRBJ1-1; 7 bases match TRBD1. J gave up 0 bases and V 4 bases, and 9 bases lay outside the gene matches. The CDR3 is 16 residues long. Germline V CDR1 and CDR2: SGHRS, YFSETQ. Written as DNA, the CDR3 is TGCGCCAGCAGCCTAATTCCGGGACAGCTGAACACTGAAGCTTTCTTT. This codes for CASSLIPGQLNTEAFF.

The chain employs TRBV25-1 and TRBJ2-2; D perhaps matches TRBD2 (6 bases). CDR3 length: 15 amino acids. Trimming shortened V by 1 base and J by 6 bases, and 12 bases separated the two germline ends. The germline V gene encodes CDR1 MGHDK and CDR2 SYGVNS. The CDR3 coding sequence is TGTGCCAGCAGTGAATGGGGGGAGAAGGCCGGGGAGCTGTTTTTT. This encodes CASSEWGEKAGELFF.

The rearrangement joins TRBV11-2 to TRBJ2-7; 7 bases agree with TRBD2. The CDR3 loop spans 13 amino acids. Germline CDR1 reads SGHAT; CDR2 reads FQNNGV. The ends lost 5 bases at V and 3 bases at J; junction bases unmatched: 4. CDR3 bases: TGTGCCAGCAGCGAGCGGGGCAACTACGAGCAGTACTTC. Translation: CASSERGNYEQYF.

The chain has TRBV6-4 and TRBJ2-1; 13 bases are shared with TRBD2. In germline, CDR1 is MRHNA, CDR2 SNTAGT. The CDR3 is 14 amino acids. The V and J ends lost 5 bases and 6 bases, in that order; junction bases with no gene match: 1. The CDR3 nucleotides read TGTGCCAGCAGTTGGACTAGCGGGAGCAATGAGCAGTTCTTC. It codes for CASSWTSGSNEQFF.

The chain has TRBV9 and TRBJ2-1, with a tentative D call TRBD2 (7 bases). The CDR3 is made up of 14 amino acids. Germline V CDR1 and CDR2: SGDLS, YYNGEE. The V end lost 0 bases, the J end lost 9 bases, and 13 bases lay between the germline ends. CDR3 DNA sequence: TGTGCCAGCAGCGTAGGCGCGGGGGCGATTGAGCAGTTCTTC. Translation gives CASSVGAGAIEQFF.

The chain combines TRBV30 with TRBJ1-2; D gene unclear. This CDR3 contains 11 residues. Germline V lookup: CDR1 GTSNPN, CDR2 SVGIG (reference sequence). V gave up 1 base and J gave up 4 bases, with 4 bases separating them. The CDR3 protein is CAWSDSYGYTF. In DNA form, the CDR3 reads TGTGCCTGGAGTGACAGCTATGGCTACACCTTC.

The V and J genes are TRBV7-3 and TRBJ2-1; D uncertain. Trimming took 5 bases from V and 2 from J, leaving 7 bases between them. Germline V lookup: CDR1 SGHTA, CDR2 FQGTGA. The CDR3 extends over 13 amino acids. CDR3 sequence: CASSPVAYNEQFF. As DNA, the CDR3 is TGTGCCAGCAGCCCCGTAGCCTACAATGAGCAGTTCTTC.

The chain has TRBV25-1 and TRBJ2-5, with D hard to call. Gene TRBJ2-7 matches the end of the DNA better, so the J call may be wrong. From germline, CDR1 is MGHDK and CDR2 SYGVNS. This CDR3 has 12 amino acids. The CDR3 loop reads CASSGLTYEQYF. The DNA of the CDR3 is TGTGCCAGCAGTGGTCTTACCTACGAGCAGTACTTC.

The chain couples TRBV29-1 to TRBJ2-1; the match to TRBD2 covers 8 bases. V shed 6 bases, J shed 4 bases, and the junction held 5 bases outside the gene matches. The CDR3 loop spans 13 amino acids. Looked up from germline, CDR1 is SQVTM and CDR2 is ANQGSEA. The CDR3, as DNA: TGCAGCGTAAGGGCGGGGGGTTACAATGAGCAGTTCTTC. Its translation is CSVRAGGYNEQFF.

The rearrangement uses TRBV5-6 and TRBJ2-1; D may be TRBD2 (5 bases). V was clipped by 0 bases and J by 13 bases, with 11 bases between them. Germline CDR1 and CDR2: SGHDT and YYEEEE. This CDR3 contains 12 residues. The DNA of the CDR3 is TGTGCCAGCAGCTTGGCAGCGGCTGTTCAGTTCTTC. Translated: CASSLAAAVQFF. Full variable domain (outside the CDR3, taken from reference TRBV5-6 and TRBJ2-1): DAGVTQSPTHLIKTRGQQVTLRCSPKSGHDTVSWYQQALGQGPQFIFQYYEEEERQRGNFPDRFSGHQFPNYSSELNVNALLLGDSALYLCASSLAAAVQFFGPGTRLTVL.

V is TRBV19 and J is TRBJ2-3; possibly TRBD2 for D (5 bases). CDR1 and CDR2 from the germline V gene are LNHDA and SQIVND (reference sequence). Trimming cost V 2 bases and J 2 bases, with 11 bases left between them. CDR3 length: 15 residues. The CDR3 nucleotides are TGTGCCAGTAGTATAAACGGACTTTCCACAGATACGCAGTATTTT. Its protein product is CASSINGLSTDTQYF.

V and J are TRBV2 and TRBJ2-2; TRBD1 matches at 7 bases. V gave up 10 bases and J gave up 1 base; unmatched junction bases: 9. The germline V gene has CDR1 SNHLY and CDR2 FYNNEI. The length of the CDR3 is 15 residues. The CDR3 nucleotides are TGTGCCACCCCGGGACAGAAAAAGAACACCGGGGAGCTGTTTTTT. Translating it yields CATPGQKKNTGELFF. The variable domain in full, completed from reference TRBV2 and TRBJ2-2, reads EPEVTQTPSHQVTQMGQEVILRCVPISNHLYFYWYRQILGQKVEFLVSFYNNEISEKSEIFDDQFSVERPDGSNFTLKIRSTKLEDSAMYFCATPGQKKNTGELFFGEGSRLTVL.

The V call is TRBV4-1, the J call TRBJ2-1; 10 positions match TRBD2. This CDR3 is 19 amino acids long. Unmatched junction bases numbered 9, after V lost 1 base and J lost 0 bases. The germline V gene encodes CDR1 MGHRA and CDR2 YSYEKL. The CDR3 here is CASSQVFGTSASSYNEQFF. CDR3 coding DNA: TGCGCCAGCAGCCAAGTTTTTGGGACTAGCGCTAGCTCCTACAATGAGCAGTTCTTC.

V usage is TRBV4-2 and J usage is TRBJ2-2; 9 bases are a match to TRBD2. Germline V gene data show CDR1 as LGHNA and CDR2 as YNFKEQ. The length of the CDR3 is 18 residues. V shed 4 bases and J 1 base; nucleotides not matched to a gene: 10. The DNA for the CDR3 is TGTGCCAGCAGCCTCTTAGTTAGCGGGAGTGGGAACACCGGGGAGCTGTTTTTT. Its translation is CASSLLVSGSGNTGELFF.

CDR3 in amino acids: CASSLKGQGAAPLHF. Here the CDR3 DNA reads TGCGCCAGCAGCTTGAAGGGACAGGGAGCTGCACCCCTCCACTTT. The rearrangement joins TRBV5-1 to TRBJ1-6, with 9 bases identical to TRBD1. This CDR3 is 15 amino acids long. The V gene's germline CDR1 is SGHRS and CDR2 YFSETQ. V dropped 1 base and J dropped 11; count of bases not matched to a gene: 7. The complete variable domain, with remaining parts taken from reference TRBV5-1 and TRBJ1-6, reads KAGVTQTPRYLIKTRGQQVTLSCSPISGHRSVSWYQQTPGQGLQFLFEYFSETQRNKGNFPGRFSGRQFSNSRSEMNVSTLELGDSALYLCASSLKGQGAAPLHFGNGTRLTVT.

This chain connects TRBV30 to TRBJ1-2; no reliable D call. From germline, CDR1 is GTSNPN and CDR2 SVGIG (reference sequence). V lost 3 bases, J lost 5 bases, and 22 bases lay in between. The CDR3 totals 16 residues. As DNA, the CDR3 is TGTGCCTGGAGGTCGGGCGGGTTAGGCGCCTTTTATGGCTACACCTTC. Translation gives CAWRSGGLGAFYGYTF.

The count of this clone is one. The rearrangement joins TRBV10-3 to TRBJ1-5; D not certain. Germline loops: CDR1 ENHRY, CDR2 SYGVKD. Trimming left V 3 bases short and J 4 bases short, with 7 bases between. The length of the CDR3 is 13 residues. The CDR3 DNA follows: TGTGCCATCAGTGACAGGCCAAATCAGCCCCAGCATTTT. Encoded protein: CAISDRPNQPQHF.

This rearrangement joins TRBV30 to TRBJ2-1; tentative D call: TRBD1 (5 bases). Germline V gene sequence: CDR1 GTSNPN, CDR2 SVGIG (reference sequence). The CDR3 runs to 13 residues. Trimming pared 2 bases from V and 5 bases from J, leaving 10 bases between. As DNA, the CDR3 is TGTGCCTGGAGTCCACAGGTCGACAATGAGCAGTTCTTC. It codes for CAWSPQVDNEQFF.

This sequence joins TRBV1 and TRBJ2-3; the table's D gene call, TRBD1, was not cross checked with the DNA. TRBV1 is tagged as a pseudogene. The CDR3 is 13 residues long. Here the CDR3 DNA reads TGCACCAGCAGCAAAAGGGGCCCAGATACGCAGTATTTT. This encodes CTSSKRGPDTQYF.

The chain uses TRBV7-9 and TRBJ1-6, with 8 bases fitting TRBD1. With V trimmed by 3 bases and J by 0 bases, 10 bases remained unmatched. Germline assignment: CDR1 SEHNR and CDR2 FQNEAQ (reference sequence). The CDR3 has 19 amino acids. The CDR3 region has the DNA TGTGCCAGCAGCTTCTCGGGACAGGCCATGAGCTCCTATAATTCACCCCTCCACTTT. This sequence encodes CASSFSGQAMSSYNSPLHF.

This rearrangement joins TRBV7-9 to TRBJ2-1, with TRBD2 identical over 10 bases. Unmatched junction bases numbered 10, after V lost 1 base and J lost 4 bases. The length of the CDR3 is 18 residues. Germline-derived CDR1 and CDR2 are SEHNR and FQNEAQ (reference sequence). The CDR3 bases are TGTGCCAGCAGCTTAGGAACACTAGCGGGACCGATATACAATGAGCAGTTCTTC. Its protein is CASSLGTLAGPIYNEQFF.

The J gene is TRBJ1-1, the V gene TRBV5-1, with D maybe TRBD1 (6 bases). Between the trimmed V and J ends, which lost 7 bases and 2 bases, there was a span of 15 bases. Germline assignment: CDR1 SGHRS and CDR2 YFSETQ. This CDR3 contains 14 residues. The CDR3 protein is CASAPAGENTEAFF. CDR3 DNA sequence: TGCGCCAGCGCTCCCGCAGGGGAAAACACTGAAGCTTTCTTT.

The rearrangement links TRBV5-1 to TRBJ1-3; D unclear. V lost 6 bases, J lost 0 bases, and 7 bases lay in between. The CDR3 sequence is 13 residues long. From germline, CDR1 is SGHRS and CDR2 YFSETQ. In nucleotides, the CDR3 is TGCGCCAGCAAGCCTAACTCTGGAAACACCATATATTTT. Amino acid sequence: CASKPNSGNTIYF.